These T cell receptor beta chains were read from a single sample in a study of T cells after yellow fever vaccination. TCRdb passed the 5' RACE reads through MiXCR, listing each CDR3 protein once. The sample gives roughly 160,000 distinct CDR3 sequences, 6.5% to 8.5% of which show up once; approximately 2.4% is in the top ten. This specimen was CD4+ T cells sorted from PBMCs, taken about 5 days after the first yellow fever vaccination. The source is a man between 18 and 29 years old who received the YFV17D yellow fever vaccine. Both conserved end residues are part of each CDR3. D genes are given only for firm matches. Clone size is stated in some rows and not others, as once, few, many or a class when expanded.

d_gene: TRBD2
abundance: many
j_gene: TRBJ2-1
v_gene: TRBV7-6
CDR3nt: TGTGCCAGCAGCCCGGCGGGGGGCGACCACAATGAGCAGTTCTTC
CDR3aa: CASSPAGGDHNEQFF

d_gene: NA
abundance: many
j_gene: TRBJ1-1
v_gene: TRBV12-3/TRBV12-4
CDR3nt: TGTGCCAGCAGTTCTAACGTGAACACTGAAGCTTTCTTT
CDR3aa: CASSSNVNTEAFF

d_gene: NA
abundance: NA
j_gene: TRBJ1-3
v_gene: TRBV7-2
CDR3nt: TGTGCCAGCAACGACCAGGGAGCTGGAAACACCATATATTTT
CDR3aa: CASNDQGAGNTIYF

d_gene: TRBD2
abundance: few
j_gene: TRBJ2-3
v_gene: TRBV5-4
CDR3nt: TGTGCCAGCAGCTTGGAACCGTCGCGGGGGGCCACAGATACGCAGTATTTT
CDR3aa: CASSLEPSRGATDTQYF

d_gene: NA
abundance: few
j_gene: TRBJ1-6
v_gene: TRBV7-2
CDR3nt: TGTGCCAGCAGCTTAGGCGGAGCCTACCTTTCACCCCTCCACTTT
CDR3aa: CASSLGGAYLSPLHF

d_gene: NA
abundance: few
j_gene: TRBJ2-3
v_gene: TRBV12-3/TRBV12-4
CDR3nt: TGTGCCAGCAGCCGACTCCGGGGCAATACCCTCACAGATACGCAGTATTTT
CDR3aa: CASSRLRGNTLTDTQYF

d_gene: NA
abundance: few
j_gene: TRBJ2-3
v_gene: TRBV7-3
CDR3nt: TGTGCCAGCAGCTTAAACCAGCGGGGCACAGATACGCAGTATTTT
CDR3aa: CASSLNQRGTDTQYF

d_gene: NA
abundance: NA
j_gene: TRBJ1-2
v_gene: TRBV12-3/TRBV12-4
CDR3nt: TGTGCCAGCAGTTTAGATGAAGGGTCGAGCTACACCTTC
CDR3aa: CASSLDEGSSYTF

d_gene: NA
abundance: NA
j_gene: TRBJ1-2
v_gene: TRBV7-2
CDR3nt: TGTGCCAGCAGCTTTCCCACAGGGCCCTCTGGCTACACCTTC
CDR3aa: CASSFPTGPSGYTF

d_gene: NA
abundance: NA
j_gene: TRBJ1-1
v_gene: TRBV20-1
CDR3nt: TGCAGTGCTAGAGCGGGGTTTGACACTGAAGCTTTCTTT
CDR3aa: CSARAGFDTEAFF

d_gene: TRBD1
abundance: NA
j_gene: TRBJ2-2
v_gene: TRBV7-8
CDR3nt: TGTGCCAGCAGCTTAGTCGGGACAGTGAACACCGGGGAGCTGTTTTTT
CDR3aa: CASSLVGTVNTGELFF

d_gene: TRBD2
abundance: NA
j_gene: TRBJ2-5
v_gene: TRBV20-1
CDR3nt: TGCAGTGCTAGGGCGGGGGGGCCGGAGACCCAGTACTTC
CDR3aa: CSARAGGPETQYF

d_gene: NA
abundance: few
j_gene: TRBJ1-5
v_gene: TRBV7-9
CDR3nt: TGTGCCAGCGGGTCCAATCAGCCCCAGCATTTT
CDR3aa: CASGSNQPQHF

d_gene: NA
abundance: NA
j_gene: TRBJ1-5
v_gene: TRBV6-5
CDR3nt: TGTGCCAGCAGTTACCGCTGGCCCAGCAATCAGCCCCAGCATTTT
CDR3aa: CASSYRWPSNQPQHF

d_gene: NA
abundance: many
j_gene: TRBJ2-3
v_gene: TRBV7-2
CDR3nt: TGTGCCAGCAGCTTGACAATCACAGATACGCAGTATTTT
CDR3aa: CASSLTITDTQYF

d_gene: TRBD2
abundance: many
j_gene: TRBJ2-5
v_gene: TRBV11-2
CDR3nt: TGTGCCAGCAGCTTAGATGGGGCGGGGGGGCAAGCGAAGACCCAGTACTTC
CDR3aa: CASSLDGAGGQAKTQYF

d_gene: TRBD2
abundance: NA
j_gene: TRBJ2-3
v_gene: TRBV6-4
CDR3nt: TGTGCCAGCAGTGACACTGGGAGCGGGGTGGCCTCAGATACGCAGTATTTT
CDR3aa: CASSDTGSGVASDTQYF